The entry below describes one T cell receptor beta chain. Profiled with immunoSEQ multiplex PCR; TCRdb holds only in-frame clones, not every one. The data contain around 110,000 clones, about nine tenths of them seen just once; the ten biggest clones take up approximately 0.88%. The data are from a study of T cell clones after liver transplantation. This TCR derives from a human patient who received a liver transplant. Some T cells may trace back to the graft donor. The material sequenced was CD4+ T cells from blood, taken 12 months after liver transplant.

The CDR3 DNA reads TGTGCCAGCAGTGATAGAAGAGACACGAACGAGCAGTACTTC. Translated, it gives CASSDRRDTNEQYF. The chain employs TRBV2 and TRBJ2-7; D is undetermined. The germline CDR1 and CDR2 sequences are SNHLY and FYNNEI. V was trimmed by 3 bases and J by 5 bases, leaving 14 bases between them. The CDR3 contains 14 residues.